The 12 T cell receptor beta chains reported below all come from one sample, sequenced in a study of blood T cell repertoires in COVID-19. Here immunoSEQ multiplex PCR was the method, and the copy in TCRdb shows in-frame clones only, minus some. The repertoire holds around 250,000 clones, roughly four fifths seen once, with under 2% in the top ten. Sequencing was performed on peripheral blood. Source of these receptors: a woman older than 75 with acute or convalescent COVID-19.

This clone was counted a few times. DNA for the CDR3: TGCGCCAGCAGCTTGGGAGCGGCGCCCGAGCAGTTCTTC. It codes for CASSLGAAPEQFF. The V call is TRBV5-1, the J call TRBJ2-1; D perhaps matches TRBD2 (5 bases). The CDR3 length is 13 residues. V was pared by 0 bases and J by 10 bases, with 11 bases between. CDR1 is SGHRS, CDR2 YFSETQ, per germline.

CDR3 sequence: CASSLRLGRSYNEQFF. The CDR3 nucleotides are TGTGCCAGCAGCCTCCGACTAGGTAGGTCCTACAATGAGCAGTTCTTC. The chain joins TRBV28 to TRBJ2-1; possible D gene TRBD2, 6 bases. CDR3 length: 16 residues. V lost 6 bases to trimming and J lost 1 base, with 16 bases between them. The V gene's germline CDR1 is MDHEN and CDR2 SYDVKM.

J is TRBJ1-1 and V is TRBV30; D gene uncertain. The CDR3 is 16 amino acids. Germline V gene lookup returns CDR1 GTSNPN and CDR2 SVGIG (reference sequence). The V end lost 0 bases, the J end lost 1 base, and 15 bases lay between the germline ends. Here the CDR3 DNA reads TGTGCCTGGAGTGTACCAGGAGGCACCCCGAACACTGAAGCTTTCTTT. This encodes CAWSVPGGTPNTEAFF.

The chain employs TRBV5-1 and TRBJ2-7; D is possibly TRBD1 (5 bases). Trimming removed 3 bases from V and 7 bases from J, with 17 bases in between. Germline V CDR1 and CDR2: SGHRS, YFSETQ. The CDR3 loop spans 14 amino acids. As DNA, the CDR3 is TGCGCCAGCAGCTCATATCAGGGTATTGGAGAGCAGTACTTC. Its protein product is CASSSYQGIGEQYF.

The V gene is TRBV14, the J gene TRBJ1-2; D call uncertain. Germline CDR1 SGHDN, CDR2 FVKESK. The CDR3 totals 15 residues. With 5 bases removed from V and 2 bases from J, the gap between germline ends came to 15 bases. CDR3 DNA: TGTGCCAGCAGCGGGTATTCAGGCAGCAACTATGGCTACACCTTC. Amino acids: CASSGYSGSNYGYTF.

This rearrangement joins TRBV3-1 (or the pseudogene TRBV3-2) to TRBJ2-2, with D possibly TRBD2 on 7 matching bases. Trimming removed 3 bases from V and 1 base from J, with 24 bases in between. CDR3 length: 20 residues. Germline CDR1 and CDR2: LGHDT and YNNKEL (reference sequence). CDR3 DNA sequence: TGTGCCAGCAGCCAGCAGATAAGGGGAGGGGGACTCAAGAACACCGGGGAGCTGTTTTTT. Protein: CASSQQIRGGGLKNTGELFF.

The chain couples TRBV11-3 to TRBJ2-2; 8 bases are a match to TRBD2. V shed 6 bases and J 5 bases; nucleotides not matched to a gene: 11. This CDR3 is 16 amino acids long. Germline values: CDR1 SGHNT, CDR2 YENEEA. In DNA, the CDR3 is TGTGCCAGCAGGGCCGTAGCGGGGCGCGGGACCGGGGAGCTGTTTTTT. Translating gives CASRAVAGRGTGELFF. The full variable domain, its missing parts supplied by reference TRBV11-3 and TRBJ2-2, is EAGVVQSPRYKIIEKKQPVAFWCNPISGHNTLYWYLQNLGQGPELLIRYENEEAVDDSQLPKDRFSAERLKGVDSTLKIQPAELGDSAVYLCASRAVAGRGTGELFFGEGSRLTVL.

V and J are TRBV19 and TRBJ1-5, with 8 bases that match TRBD1. With 4 bases clipped from V and 4 bases from J, the junction kept 3 bases outside the gene matches. This CDR3 has 14 amino acids. Germline CDR1 is LNHDA and CDR2 is SQIVND (reference sequence). The CDR3: CASSTRQGNQPQHF. The CDR3 DNA follows: TGTGCCAGTAGTACGAGACAGGGGAATCAGCCCCAGCATTTT.

A single count supports this clone. This rearrangement joins TRBV27 to TRBJ2-1, with 8 bases lining up with TRBD1. The junction had 9 bases not matched to a gene; V was cut back by 6 bases and J by 8 bases. Germline lookup yields CDR1 MNHEY and CDR2 SMNVEV (reference sequence). This CDR3 is built from 14 residues. CDR3 sequence: CASRRDRKADEQFF. Written as DNA, the CDR3 is TGTGCCAGCAGAAGGGACAGGAAAGCGGATGAGCAGTTCTTC.

This clone was counted a few times. The J gene is TRBJ2-3, the V gene TRBV11-1; 8 bases fit TRBD2. The CDR3 sequence is 16 residues long. Looked up from germline, CDR1 is SGHAT and CDR2 is FQDESV (reference sequence). V lost 4 bases and J lost 4; bases outside the gene matches: 10. The CDR3 region has the DNA TGTGCCAGCAGCTACCCGCCGGGGGGGGAGGCAGATACGCAGTATTTT. Its protein product is CASSYPPGGEADTQYF.

This chain links TRBV27 with TRBJ2-7, with 8 bases fitting TRBD1. CDR3 length: 14 residues. V gave up 6 bases and J gave up 0 bases; unmatched junction bases: 4. In germline, CDR1 is MNHEY, CDR2 SMNVEV (reference sequence). The CDR3 reads CASRRRGHSYEQYF. The CDR3, as DNA: TGTGCCAGCAGGCGCAGGGGGCACTCCTACGAGCAGTACTTC.

The V and J genes are TRBV11-3 and TRBJ2-5; D unresolved. The germline gives CDR1 SGHNT, CDR2 YENEEA. The CDR3 sequence is 15 residues long. Trimming pared 3 bases from V and 5 bases from J, leaving 16 bases between. For the CDR3, the DNA is TGTGCCAGCAGCTTCCTCCCTGGCCCCGGGGAGACCCAGTACTTC. It yields the protein CASSFLPGPGETQYF.